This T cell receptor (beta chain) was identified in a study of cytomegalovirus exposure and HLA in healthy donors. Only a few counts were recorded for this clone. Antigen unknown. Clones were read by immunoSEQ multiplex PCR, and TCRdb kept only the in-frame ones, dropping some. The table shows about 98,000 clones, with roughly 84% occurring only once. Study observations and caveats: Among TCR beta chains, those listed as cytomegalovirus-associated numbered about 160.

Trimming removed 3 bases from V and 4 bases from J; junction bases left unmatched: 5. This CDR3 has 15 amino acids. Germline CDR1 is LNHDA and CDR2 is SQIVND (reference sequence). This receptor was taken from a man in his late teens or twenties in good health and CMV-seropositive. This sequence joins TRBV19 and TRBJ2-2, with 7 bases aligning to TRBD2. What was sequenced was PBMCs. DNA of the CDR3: TGTGCCAGTAGTATGACTAGCTCGCGCACCGGGGAGCTGTTTTTT. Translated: CASSMTSSRTGELFF.